This T cell receptor (beta chain) appears in the sequencing data of a study of blood T cell repertoires in COVID-19. Using immunoSEQ multiplex PCR, the repertoire was profiled, and TCRdb retains in-frame clones only, with some absent. This table has under 80,000 clones, approximately 80% appearing once. Trimming cost V 0 bases and J 12 bases; bases outside gene matches: 6. The CDR3 sequence is 15 residues long. Per germline, CDR1 MNHNY and CDR2 SVGAGI (reference sequence). The chain recombines TRBV6-6 with TRBJ2-1; 12 bases agree with TRBD1. Material: peripheral blood. The receptor's source is an elderly man with acute or convalescent COVID-19. CDR3 in amino acids: CASSYSTGQGARQFF. CDR3 sequence (DNA): TGTGCCAGCAGTTACTCTACGGGACAGGGGGCTAGGCAGTTCTTC.